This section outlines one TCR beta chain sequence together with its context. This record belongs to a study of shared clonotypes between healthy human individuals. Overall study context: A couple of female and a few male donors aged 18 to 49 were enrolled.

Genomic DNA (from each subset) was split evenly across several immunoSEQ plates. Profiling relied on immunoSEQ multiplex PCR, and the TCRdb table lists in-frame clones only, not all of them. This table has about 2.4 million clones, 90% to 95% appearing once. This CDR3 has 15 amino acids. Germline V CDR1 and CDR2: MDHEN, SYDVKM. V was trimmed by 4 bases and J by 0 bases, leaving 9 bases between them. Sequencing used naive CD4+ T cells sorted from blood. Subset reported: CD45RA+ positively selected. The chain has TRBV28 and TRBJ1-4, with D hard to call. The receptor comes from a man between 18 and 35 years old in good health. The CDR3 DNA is TGTGCCAGCAGTTCCTACTCTGCAACTAATGAAAAACTGTTTTTT. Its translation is CASSSYSATNEKLFF.